The 19 T cell receptor beta chains reported below all come from one sample, sequenced in a study of T cells in Graves' hyperthyroidism and ophthalmopathy. What was amplified from RNA transcripts were TCR beta CDR3 regions. The study used the HTBI primer set for a first-round RT-PCR of the TCR CDR3. TCRdb itself ran the multiplex PCR reads through MiXCR, one entry per CDR3 protein. The table records about 270,000 distinct CDR3 sequences, around 22% of them present only once. The sequenced sample was blood. These receptors were taken from a man aged 25 to 45 with Graves' ophthalmopathy.

This clonotype was counted ten times or more. The chain carries TRBV6-4 and TRBJ2-7, with TRBD2 matching 9 bases. The CDR3 is 16 residues long. In germline, CDR1 is MRHNA, CDR2 SNTAGT. The V and J ends lost 6 bases and 0 bases, in that order; junction bases with no gene match: 9. In DNA, the CDR3 is TGTGCCAGCAGGGGAGCGGGAGGACCTTGCTCCTACGAGCAGTACTTC. It translates to CASRGAGGPCSYEQYF.

The chain carries TRBV18 and TRBJ1-1, with a possible D match to TRBD1 (6 bases). The ends were cut back, 2 bases at V and 3 bases at J, with 10 bases in the middle. The V gene's germline CDR1 is KGHSH and CDR2 LQKENI. The CDR3 sequence is 14 residues long. The CDR3 bases are TGTGCCAGCTCACCAGGACAGAGGGACACTGAAGCTTTCTTT. Protein product: CASSPGQRDTEAFF. The full variable domain, completed using reference TRBV18 and TRBJ1-1, is NAGVMQNPRHLVRRRGQEARLRCSPMKGHSHVYWYRQLPEEGLKFMVYLQKENIIDESGMPKERFSAEFPKEGPSILRIQQVVRGDSAAYFCASSPGQRDTEAFFGQGTRLTVV.

The chain couples TRBV5-1 to TRBJ1-4; 7 bases map to TRBD1. The V segment lost 4 bases and the J segment 4 bases; nucleotides outside the gene matches: 4. The germline CDR1 and CDR2 sequences are SGHRS and YFSETQ. This CDR3 has 14 amino acids. CDR3 amino acids: CASSHRDSNEKLFF. The CDR3 coding sequence is TGCGCCAGCAGCCACCGGGACAGTAATGAAAAACTGTTTTTT.

In its sample, this clonotype was seen a few times. The V and J genes are TRBV6-1 and TRBJ2-5; perhaps D is TRBD1 or TRBD2 (5 bases each). With 2 bases removed from V and 2 bases from J, the gap between germline ends came to 9 bases. The CDR3 is 14 amino acids. From germline, CDR1 is MNHNS and CDR2 SASEGT. The CDR3: CASSEIGAQETQYF. In nucleotides, the CDR3 is TGTGCCAGCAGTGAAATCGGGGCACAAGAGACCCAGTACTTC.

The chain links TRBV19 to TRBJ2-7, with D possibly being TRBD2 (5 bases). Germline CDR1 LNHDA, CDR2 SQIVND (reference sequence). The V end lost 6 bases, the J end lost 5 bases, and 20 bases lay between the germline ends. The CDR3 covers 15 residues. The CDR3 DNA reads as TGTGCCAGTAGCTTTACTAGATCGGGTATGGACGAGCAGTACTTC. Amino acids: CASSFTRSGMDEQYF.

This clonotype was recorded a few times. This may arise from a read error, as a much more abundant clone is one base away. The chain joins TRBV2 to TRBJ1-5; D call uncertain. This CDR3 is built from 16 residues. Germline V gives CDR1 SNHLY, CDR2 FYNNEI. Trimming took off 6 bases at V and 0 bases at J, with 15 bases between the two ends. In DNA form, the CDR3 reads TGTGCCAGCAGCCAAAACGGACGGCTTAGCAATCAGCCCCAGCATTTT. Translating it yields CASSQNGRLSNQPQHF.

This clonotype was detected many times. The chain carries TRBV2 and TRBJ2-3; 7 nucleotides align to TRBD2. Germline-derived CDR1 and CDR2 are SNHLY and FYNNEI. The J segment lost 2 bases and the V segment lost 4 bases, leaving 15 bases of the junction unmatched. The CDR3 covers 18 residues. The CDR3 spells CASSVSLVVGGTTDTQYF. CDR3 DNA: TGTGCCAGCAGTGTCTCCTTAGTAGTGGGGGGGACCACAGATACGCAGTATTTT.

V gene TRBV29-1 combines with J gene TRBJ2-5; maybe TRBD2 (6 bases). Germline V CDR1 and CDR2: SQVTM, ANQGSEA. The CDR3 is made up of 12 amino acids. The V gene lost 3 bases and the J gene lost 3 bases, with 8 bases spanning the gap. The chain's CDR3 is CSVESGEETQYF. CDR3 in DNA: TGCAGCGTTGAGTCGGGGGAAGAGACCCAGTACTTC.

A few counts support this clonotype. DNA for the CDR3: TGTGCCAGCAGCGTAGGGGGCGTAGCGGGTTACCAAGAGACCCAGTACTTC. Amino acids: CASSVGGVAGYQETQYF. J is TRBJ2-5 and V is TRBV9; TRBD2 aligns across 7 bases. CDR3 length equals 17 residues. CDR1 is SGDLS and CDR2 is YYNGEE in the germline V gene. Trimming at V came to 0 bases and at J to 0 bases, leaving 8 bases not matched to a gene. Full variable domain (rest looked up from reference TRBV9 and TRBJ2-5): DSGVTQTPKHLITATGQRVTLRCSPRSGDLSVYWYQQSLDQGLQFLIQYYNGEERAKGNILERFSAQQFPDLHSELNLSSLELGDSALYFCASSVGGVAGYQETQYFGPGTRLLVL.

This clonotype was observed a handful of times. The rearrangement uses TRBV5-4 and TRBJ2-7; D is unclear. This CDR3 is built from 14 residues. The V end was cut by 0 bases, the J end by 0 bases, with 7 bases between. The germline gives CDR1 SGHNT, CDR2 YYREEE (reference sequence). The CDR3 sequence is CASSLGAGSYEQYF. The CDR3 region has the DNA TGTGCCAGCAGCTTGGGGGCAGGCTCCTACGAGCAGTACTTC.

This clonotype was picked up many times. The chain has TRBV20-1 and TRBJ2-1; D gene uncertain. V gave up 3 bases and J gave up 0 bases, with 21 bases separating them. This CDR3 spans 18 amino acids. CDR1 and CDR2 from the germline V gene are DFQATT and SNEGSKA (reference sequence). CDR3 amino acids: CSASHSLTSTTSYNEQFF. The DNA of the CDR3 is TGCAGTGCTAGTCACAGTCTTACCTCTACAACCTCCTACAATGAGCAGTTCTTC.

Remarks on this clonotype: Sequence at one end of the junction differs from germline and may be a read error. The J gene is TRBJ1-3, the V gene TRBV5-5; no clear D gene. Per the germline V gene, CDR1 is SGHKS and CDR2 is YYEKEE (reference sequence). The CDR3 length is 14 residues. The DNA of the CDR3 is TGTGCCAGCAGCTTCGACCCAACTGGGAACACCATATATTTT. Translating it yields CASSFDPTGNTIYF. The complete variable domain, with remaining parts taken from reference TRBV5-5 and TRBJ1-3, reads DAGVTQSPTHLIKTRGQQVTLRCSPISGHKSVSWYQQVLGQGPQFIFQYYEKEERGRGNFPDRFSARQFPNYSSELNVNALLLGDSALYLCASSFDPTGNTIYFGEGSWLTVV.

This clonotype showed up many times. The chain recombines TRBV11-3 with TRBJ1-6; D is perhaps TRBD1 (5 bases). Germline V CDR1 and CDR2: SGHNT, YENEEA. Trimming removed 5 bases from V and 8 bases from J, with 16 bases in between. The CDR3 extends over 15 amino acids. The CDR3 sequence is CASSEAGTVDSPLHF. The CDR3, as DNA: TGTGCCAGCAGCGAAGCCGGGACGGTCGATTCACCCCTCCACTTT.

This clonotype was detected a few times. The chain combines TRBV13 with TRBJ2-3; TRBD2 might be the D (5 bases). CDR1 and CDR2 from the germline V gene are PRHDT and FYEKMQ (reference sequence). The CDR3 has 15 amino acids. V lost 7 bases to trimming and J lost 5 bases, with 19 bases between them. The CDR3 is CASTLPDPRGDTQYF. In DNA form, the CDR3 reads TGTGCCAGCACCTTGCCGGACCCACGGGGAGATACGCAGTATTTT. The whole variable domain, remainder taken from reference TRBV13 and TRBJ2-3, is AAGVIQSPRHLIKEKRETATLKCYPIPRHDTVYWYQQGPGQDPQFLISFYEKMQSDKGSIPDRFSAQQFSDYHSELNMSSLELGDSALYFCASTLPDPRGDTQYFGPGTRLTVL.

The chain carries TRBV10-3 and TRBJ2-3; 9 nucleotides agree with TRBD1. The CDR3 spans 15 residues. V shed 6 bases and J 3 bases; nucleotides not matched to a gene: 7. CDR1 and CDR2 from the germline V gene are ENHRY and SYGVKD. The CDR3 coding sequence is TGTGCCATCAGGTTCGACAGGGGGATTACAGATACGCAGTATTTT. This encodes CAIRFDRGITDTQYF.

The J gene is TRBJ2-2, the V gene TRBV7-9; 8 positions match TRBD2. The CDR3 loop spans 15 amino acids. J was trimmed by 4 bases and V by 7 bases; bases with no gene match: 8. In germline, CDR1 is SEHNR, CDR2 FQNEAQ (reference sequence). CDR3 region: CASTGGASSTGELFF. Written as DNA, the CDR3 is TGTGCCAGCACCGGGGGGGCTAGTTCCACCGGGGAGCTGTTTTTT.

The gene calls are TRBV5-6 and TRBJ2-4; 12 bases fit TRBD2. Germline V gene sequence: CDR1 SGHDT, CDR2 YYEEEE. Trimming removed 0 bases from V and 3 bases from J; junction bases left unmatched: 7. CDR3 length equals 18 residues. CDR3 amino acids: CASSLVLAGGSGKNIQYF. DNA for the CDR3: TGTGCCAGCAGCTTGGTTCTAGCGGGGGGGAGTGGCAAAAACATTCAGTACTTC.

Turning to this clonotype: A much bigger clone sits one base away, suggesting this may be a read error. Lacking the conserved final phenylalanine or tryptophan, this CDR3 likely reflects a read error. The genes are TRBV12-3 or TRBV12-4 and TRBJ1-5, with D uncertain. Trimming shortened V by 2 bases and J by 7 bases, and 12 bases separated the two germline ends. The CDR3 spans 14 residues. DNA of the CDR3: TGTGCCAGCAGTTTAAGGGCAGGAGGGCAGCCCCAGCATTCT. Translation gives CASSLRAGGQPQHS.

This clonotype was found a few times. This chain connects TRBV20-1 to TRBJ1-2, with TRBD1 as a possible D gene (6 bases). V was pared by 4 bases and J by 5 bases, with 14 bases between. Germline-derived CDR1 and CDR2 are DFQATT and SNEGSKA (reference sequence). The CDR3 has 13 residues. CDR3 region: CSANQGRGYGYTF. DNA of the CDR3: TGCAGTGCTAATCAGGGGCGGGGGTATGGCTACACCTTC.